The 18 T cell receptor beta chains given below trace back to one sample, sequenced in a study of shared clonotypes between healthy human individuals. Profiling relied on immunoSEQ multiplex PCR, and the TCRdb table lists in-frame clones only, not all of them. The profile shows 90,000 to 130,000 clones, roughly two thirds of them singletons. The sequencing input was memory CD8+ T cells sorted from blood. Regarding subset: CD45RO+ cells pooled with CCR7-negative TemRA cells. These receptors originate from a woman in her thirties in good health.

V usage is TRBV7-9 and J usage is TRBJ1-5, with D tentatively TRBD1 (5 bases). CDR1 SEHNR and CDR2 FQNEAQ come from the germline V gene (reference sequence). This CDR3 comprises 18 residues. Trimming removed 5 bases from V and 5 bases from J, with 25 bases in between. DNA of the CDR3: TGTGCCAGCAGCCTTAGCGGGGGTTCCCTCACTCTCGATCAGCCCCAGCATTTT. Its protein product is CASSLSGGSLTLDQPQHF.

This chain connects TRBV7-9 to TRBJ2-5, with TRBD2 identical over 12 bases. This CDR3 is 18 amino acids long. From germline, CDR1 is SEHNR and CDR2 FQNEAQ (reference sequence). V lost 1 base, J lost 2 bases, and 8 bases stayed unmatched. This chain's CDR3 is CASSLGTSGIPPQETQYF. CDR3 coding DNA: TGTGCCAGCAGCTTAGGGACTAGCGGGATACCACCTCAAGAGACCCAGTACTTC.

The chain recombines TRBV14 with TRBJ2-5; TRBD1 aligns across 8 bases. The J call may be faulty, since TRBJ2-7 better matches the DNA end. CDR3 length: 15 residues. CDR1 and CDR2 (germline): SGHDN, FVKESK. This CDR3 reads CASSLRDRGSYEQYF. The CDR3, as DNA: TGTGCCAGCAGCCTACGTGACAGGGGATCCTACGAGCAGTACTTC.

This clone turned up a few times. The chain has TRBV25-1 and TRBJ2-5; a possible D gene is TRBD2 (6 bases). In germline, CDR1 is MGHDK, CDR2 SYGVNS. V dropped 5 bases and J dropped 1 base, with 17 bases sitting between them. There are 16 residues in the CDR3. CDR3 sequence (DNA): TGTGCCAGCAGTCCATCGGAGGGACTTCTCCAAGAGACCCAGTACTTC. This codes for CASSPSEGLLQETQYF.

This clone has ten or more counts. The J gene is TRBJ1-1, the V gene TRBV6-5, with D perhaps TRBD1 (5 bases). Germline CDR1 reads MNHEY; CDR2 reads SVGAGI. The CDR3 has 15 amino acids. V gave up 0 bases and J gave up 4 bases, with 12 bases separating them. This CDR3 reads CASSYSMRGGTEAFF. CDR3 sequence (DNA): TGTGCCAGCAGTTACTCGATGCGGGGGGGCACTGAAGCTTTCTTT.

V usage is TRBV2 and J usage is TRBJ2-2, with D unresolved. The CDR3 has 11 amino acids. With 7 bases removed from V and 3 bases from J, the gap between germline ends came to 3 bases. In germline, CDR1 is SNHLY, CDR2 FYNNEI. The CDR3 sequence is CASKHTGELFF. CDR3 coding DNA: TGTGCCAGCAAACACACCGGGGAGCTGTTTTTT.

In this sample, this clone turned up many times. The chain couples TRBV4-2 to TRBJ2-7; D is possibly TRBD1 or TRBD2 (5 bases each). Trimming removed 0 bases from V and 1 base from J, with 13 bases in between. The germline gives CDR1 LGHNA, CDR2 YNFKEQ. The CDR3 contains 16 residues. The CDR3 spells CASSQEGTETSYEQYF. The CDR3 region has the DNA TGTGCCAGCAGCCAAGAAGGGACGGAGACATCCTACGAGCAGTACTTC.

The table lists this clone with a count of one. The chain couples TRBV4-2 to TRBJ2-2, with D unclear. The germline V gene has CDR1 LGHNA and CDR2 YNFKEQ. The CDR3 extends over 17 amino acids. Trimming pared 4 bases from V and 4 bases from J, leaving 19 bases between. CDR3 protein: CASSPPLRLEATGELFF. The DNA for the CDR3 is TGTGCCAGCAGCCCCCCGCTCCGTTTAGAGGCCACCGGGGAGCTGTTTTTT.

This chain uses TRBV10-3 with TRBJ2-7; a weak D match, TRBD2 (6 bases). Per the germline V gene, CDR1 is ENHRY and CDR2 is SYGVKD. This CDR3 spans 16 amino acids. With 1 base removed from V and 2 bases from J, the gap between germline ends came to 15 bases. DNA of the CDR3: TGTGCCATCAGTGAGTTGGGGGTAGCGGTCCCCTACGAGCAGTACTTC. This encodes CAISELGVAVPYEQYF.

The V call is TRBV6-5, the J call TRBJ1-2; 8 bases fit TRBD1. The germline gives CDR1 MNHEY, CDR2 SVGAGI. This CDR3 has 16 residues. Germline trimming cut 0 bases from V and 8 bases from J; bases unmatched to any gene: 11. For the CDR3, the DNA is TGTGCCAGCAGTTACTCGACAACAGGGGGGGACGGCGGCTACACCTTC. This gives the protein CASSYSTTGGDGGYTF.

This chain links TRBV7-7 with TRBJ2-7; possible D gene TRBD1, 6 bases. V was shortened by 6 bases and J by 5 bases, with 23 bases between the two germline ends. The CDR3 contains 16 residues. CDR1 and CDR2 from the germline V gene are SSHAT and FNYEAQ (reference sequence). The CDR3 region is CASSPKENREKNEQYF. CDR3 nucleotide sequence: TGTGCCAGCAGTCCAAAGGAAAACAGGGAGAAGAACGAGCAGTACTTC. The full variable domain, in which reference TRBV7-7 and TRBJ2-7 provide the parts outside the CDR3, is GAGVSQSPRYKVTKRGQDVTLRCDPISSHATLYWYQQALGQGPEFLTYFNYEAQPDKSGLPSDRFSAERPEGSISTLTIQRTEQRDSAMYRCASSPKENREKNEQYFGPGTRLTVT.

The chain links TRBV11-2 to TRBJ2-3; possibly TRBD1 or TRBD2 for D (5 bases each). The germline gives CDR1 SGHAT, CDR2 FQNNGV. V was trimmed by 5 bases and J by 5 bases, leaving 26 bases between them. CDR3 length equals 18 residues. The CDR3 reads CASSLHFWGTGKGDTQYF. In DNA form, the CDR3 reads TGTGCCAGCAGCCTCCACTTCTGGGGGACCGGGAAAGGAGATACGCAGTATTTT.

The chain recombines TRBV5-1 with TRBJ1-2, with D possibly TRBD1 on 6 matching bases. This CDR3 contains 17 residues. V shed 0 bases and J shed 0 bases, with 15 bases lying between them. Germline V gives CDR1 SGHRS, CDR2 YFSETQ. The DNA for the CDR3 is TGCGCCAGCAGCTTGGCCCTGTGGACAGTTCCTAACTATGGCTACACCTTC. Residues: CASSLALWTVPNYGYTF. Using reference TRBV5-1 and TRBJ1-2 for the parts outside the CDR3, the full variable domain is KAGVTQTPRYLIKTRGQQVTLSCSPISGHRSVSWYQQTPGQGLQFLFEYFSETQRNKGNFPGRFSGRQFSNSRSEMNVSTLELGDSALYLCASSLALWTVPNYGYTFGSGTRLTVV.

Turning to this clone: A much larger clone lies a single base off, so this may be a read error. The chain combines TRBV4-2 with TRBJ2-1; 14 positions agree with TRBD2. The length of the CDR3 is 14 residues. CDR1 and CDR2 from the germline V gene are LGHNA and YNFKEQ. With 1 base clipped from V and 10 bases from J, the junction kept 0 bases outside the gene matches. The CDR3 nucleotides are TGTGCCAGCAGCCAAGGACTAGCGGGAGGGGAGCAGTTCTTC. Protein product: CASSQGLAGGEQFF.

The chain couples TRBV7-9 to TRBJ2-7; the D gene could be TRBD1 or TRBD2 (5 bases each). The CDR3 loop spans 13 amino acids. Trimming pared 4 bases from V and 7 bases from J, leaving 14 bases between. The germline gives CDR1 SEHNR, CDR2 FQNEAQ (reference sequence). The CDR3 sequence is CASSSYSGTEQYF. CDR3 nucleotides: TGTGCCAGCAGCTCTTATTCGGGGACGGAGCAGTACTTC. Variable domain in full (rest from reference TRBV7-9 and TRBJ2-7): DTGVSQNPRHKITKRGQNVTFRCDPISEHNRLYWYRQTLGQGPEFLTYFQNEAQLEKSRLLSDRFSAERPKGSFSTLEIQRTEQGDSAMYLCASSSYSGTEQYFGPGTRLTVT.

The chain couples TRBV5-4 to TRBJ1-3, with TRBD1 matching over 7 bases. V was pared by 4 bases and J by 5 bases, with 6 bases of the junction left unmatched. CDR3 length: 14 amino acids. CDR1 is SGHNT and CDR2 is YYREEE in the germline V gene (reference sequence). The chain's CDR3 is CASSIDRARNTIYF. CDR3 in DNA: TGTGCCAGCAGCATAGACAGGGCTAGAAACACCATATATTTT.

This clone was picked up a small number of times. The rearrangement links TRBV7-9 to TRBJ2-7; D perhaps matches TRBD2 (6 bases). Trimming took off 8 bases at V and 3 bases at J, with 14 bases between the two ends. CDR1 is SEHNR, CDR2 FQNEAQ, per germline (reference sequence). This CDR3 has 13 amino acids. CDR3 DNA sequence: TGTGCCAGCTCTGGGACTCCCTTCTACGAGCAGTACTTC. This translates into CASSGTPFYEQYF.

The chain couples TRBV5-6 to TRBJ2-7; D assignment may be TRBD1 or TRBD2 (5 bases each). CDR1 is SGHDT, CDR2 YYEEEE, per germline. V was trimmed by 7 bases and J by 4 bases, leaving 18 bases between them. The CDR3 totals 14 residues. CDR3 in amino acids: CASGTAYEVYEQYF. The CDR3 DNA reads TGTGCCAGCGGGACGGCCTACGAGGTATACGAGCAGTACTTC.